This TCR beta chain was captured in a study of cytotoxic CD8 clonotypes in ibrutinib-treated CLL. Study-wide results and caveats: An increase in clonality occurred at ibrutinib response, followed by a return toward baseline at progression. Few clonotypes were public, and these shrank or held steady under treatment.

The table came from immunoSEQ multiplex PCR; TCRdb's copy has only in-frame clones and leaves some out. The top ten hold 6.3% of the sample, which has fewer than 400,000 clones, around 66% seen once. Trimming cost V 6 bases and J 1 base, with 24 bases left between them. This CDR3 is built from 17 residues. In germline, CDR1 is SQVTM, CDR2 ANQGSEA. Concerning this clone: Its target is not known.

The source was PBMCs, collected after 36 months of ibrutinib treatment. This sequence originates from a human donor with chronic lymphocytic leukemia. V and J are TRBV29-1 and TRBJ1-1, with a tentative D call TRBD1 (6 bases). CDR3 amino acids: CSVATGKLSLGNTEAFF. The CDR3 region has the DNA TGCAGCGTCGCGACAGGAAAACTATCCCTTGGGAACACTGAAGCTTTCTTT.